These 5 T cell receptor beta chains came from one sample sequenced in a study of blood T cell repertoires in COVID-19. The data were produced by immunoSEQ multiplex PCR, yet TCRdb's version contains in-frame clones alone and is incomplete. The sample includes some 100,000 clones, 88% of them seen just once. Sequences were obtained from peripheral blood. These receptors all stem from a man in his fifties with COVID-19, enrolled during active disease.

V usage is TRBV9 and J usage is TRBJ2-1, with TRBD2 matching 8 bases. CDR3 length equals 15 residues. Germline loops: CDR1 SGDLS, CDR2 YYNGEE. V was pared by 6 bases and J by 8 bases, with 13 bases of the junction left unmatched. Here the CDR3 reads CASTTGLAGSHEQFF. CDR3 in DNA: TGTGCCAGCACCACCGGGCTAGCGGGTTCCCATGAGCAGTTCTTC.

The gene calls are TRBV11-2 and TRBJ2-1; 7 nucleotides agree with TRBD1. The germline V gene encodes CDR1 SGHAT and CDR2 FQNNGV. The V segment lost 5 bases and the J segment 14 bases; nucleotides outside the gene matches: 6. The CDR3 loop spans 11 amino acids. CDR3 region: CASSAGTVEFF. DNA for the CDR3: TGTGCCAGCAGCGCTGGGACAGTTGAGTTCTTC.

The rearrangement links TRBV5-5 to TRBJ1-1; tentative D call: TRBD1 (6 bases). CDR1 SGHKS and CDR2 YYEKEE come from the germline V gene (reference sequence). The CDR3 spans 12 residues. Trimming removed 4 bases from V and 5 bases from J, with 9 bases in between. DNA of the CDR3: TGTGCCAGCAGCGCAAGGGGGACTGAAGCTTTCTTT. Translating gives CASSARGTEAFF. The complete variable domain, with remaining parts taken from reference TRBV5-5 and TRBJ1-1, reads DAGVTQSPTHLIKTRGQQVTLRCSPISGHKSVSWYQQVLGQGPQFIFQYYEKEERGRGNFPDRFSARQFPNYSSELNVNALLLGDSALYLCASSARGTEAFFGQGTRLTVV.

This clone has a single count. This sequence joins TRBV14 and TRBJ1-5, with D possibly being TRBD1 (6 bases). This CDR3 comprises 13 residues. Trimming pared 1 base from V and 9 bases from J, leaving 10 bases between. Germline CDR1 and CDR2: SGHDN and FVKESK. CDR3 nucleotide sequence: TGTGCCAGCAGCCAAGGGGGGCTGGGGCCCCAGCATTTT. Translation gives CASSQGGLGPQHF. Filled out from reference TRBV14 and TRBJ1-5, the complete variable domain reads EAGVTQFPSHSVIEKGQTVTLRCDPISGHDNLYWYRRVMGKEIKFLLHFVKESKQDESGMPNNRFLAERTGGTYSTLKVQPAELEDSGVYFCASSQGGLGPQHFGDGTRLSIL.

The count of this clone is one. The chain uses TRBV7-9 and TRBJ2-1; tentatively, D is TRBD1 (6 bases). Germline V gene lookup returns CDR1 SEHNR and CDR2 FQNEAQ (reference sequence). V dropped 7 bases and J dropped 4 bases, with 17 bases sitting between them. This CDR3 is 15 amino acids long. CDR3 amino acids: CASIDRDKSYNEQFF. Here the CDR3 DNA reads TGTGCCAGCATCGACCGGGACAAAAGTTACAATGAGCAGTTCTTC.